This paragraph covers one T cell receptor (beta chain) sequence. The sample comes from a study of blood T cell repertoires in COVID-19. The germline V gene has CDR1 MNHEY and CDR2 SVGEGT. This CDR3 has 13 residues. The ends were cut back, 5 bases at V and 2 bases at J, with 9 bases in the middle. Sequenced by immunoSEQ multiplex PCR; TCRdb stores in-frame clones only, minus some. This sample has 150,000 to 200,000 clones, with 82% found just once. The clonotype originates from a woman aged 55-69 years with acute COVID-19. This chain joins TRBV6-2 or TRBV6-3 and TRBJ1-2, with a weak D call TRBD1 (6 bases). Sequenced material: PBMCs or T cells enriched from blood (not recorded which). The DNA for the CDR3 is TGTGCCAGCAGTGCGGACAGAAACTATGGCTACACCTTC. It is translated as CASSADRNYGYTF.